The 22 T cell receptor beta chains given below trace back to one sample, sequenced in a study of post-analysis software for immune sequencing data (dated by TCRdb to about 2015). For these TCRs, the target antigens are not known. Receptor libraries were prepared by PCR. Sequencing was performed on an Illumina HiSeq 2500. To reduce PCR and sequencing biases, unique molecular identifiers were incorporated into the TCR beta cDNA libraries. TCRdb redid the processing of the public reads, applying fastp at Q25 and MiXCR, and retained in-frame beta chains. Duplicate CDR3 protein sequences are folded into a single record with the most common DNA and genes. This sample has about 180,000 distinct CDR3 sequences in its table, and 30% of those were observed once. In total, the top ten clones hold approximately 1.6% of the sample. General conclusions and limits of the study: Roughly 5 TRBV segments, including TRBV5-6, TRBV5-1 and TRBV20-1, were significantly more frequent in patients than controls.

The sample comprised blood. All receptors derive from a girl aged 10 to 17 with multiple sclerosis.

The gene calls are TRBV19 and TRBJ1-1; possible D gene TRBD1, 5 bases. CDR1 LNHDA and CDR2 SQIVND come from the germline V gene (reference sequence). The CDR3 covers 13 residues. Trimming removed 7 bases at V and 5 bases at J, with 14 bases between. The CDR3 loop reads CASIGEGWTEAFF. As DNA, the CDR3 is TGTGCCAGTATAGGGGAGGGGTGGACTGAAGCTTTCTTT. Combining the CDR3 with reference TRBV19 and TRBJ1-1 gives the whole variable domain DGGITQSPKYLFRKEGQNVTLSCEQNLNHDAMYWYRQDPGQGLRLIYYSQIVNDFQKGDIAEGYSVSREKKESFPLTVTSAQKNPTAFYLCASIGEGWTEAFFGQGTRLTVV.

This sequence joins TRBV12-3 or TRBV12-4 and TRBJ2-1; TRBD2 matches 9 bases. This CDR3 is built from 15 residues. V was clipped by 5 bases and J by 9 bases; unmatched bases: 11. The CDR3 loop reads CASSPRGGGDSEQFF. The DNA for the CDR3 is TGTGCCAGCAGTCCCCGGGGCGGGGGGGACAGTGAGCAGTTCTTC.

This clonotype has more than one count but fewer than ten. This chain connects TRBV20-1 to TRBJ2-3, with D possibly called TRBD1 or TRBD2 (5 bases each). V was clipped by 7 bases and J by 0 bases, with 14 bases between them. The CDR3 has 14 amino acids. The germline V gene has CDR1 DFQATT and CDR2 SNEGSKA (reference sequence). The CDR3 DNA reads TGCAGTGGACACCCGGGACGGAGCACAGATACGCAGTATTTT. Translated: CSGHPGRSTDTQYF.

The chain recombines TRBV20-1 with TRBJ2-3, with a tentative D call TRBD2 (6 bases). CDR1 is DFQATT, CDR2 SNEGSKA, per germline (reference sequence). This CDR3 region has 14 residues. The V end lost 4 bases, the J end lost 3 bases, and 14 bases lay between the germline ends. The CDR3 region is CSATGLYATDTQYF. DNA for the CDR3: TGCAGTGCTACGGGACTGTATGCAACAGATACGCAGTATTTT.

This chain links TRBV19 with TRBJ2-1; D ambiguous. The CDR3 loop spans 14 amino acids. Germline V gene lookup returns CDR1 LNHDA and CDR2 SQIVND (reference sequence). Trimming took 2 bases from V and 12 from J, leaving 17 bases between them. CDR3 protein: CASSISGSTQVQFF. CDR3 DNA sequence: TGTGCCAGTAGTATATCCGGGTCCACCCAAGTGCAGTTCTTC.

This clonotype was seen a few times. The CDR3 coding sequence is TGTGCCAGCAGTTTATACCGAGCCGGGGAGCTGTTTTTT. Its protein is CASSLYRAGELFF. The chain recombines TRBV12-3 or TRBV12-4 with TRBJ2-2; D is unresolved. Trimming pared 2 bases from V and 6 bases from J, leaving 7 bases between. The CDR3 extends over 13 amino acids.

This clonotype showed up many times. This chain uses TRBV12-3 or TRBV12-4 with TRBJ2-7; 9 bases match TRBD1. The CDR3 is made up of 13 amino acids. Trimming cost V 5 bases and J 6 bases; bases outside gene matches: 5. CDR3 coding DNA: TGTGCCAGCAGTCCAGGACAGGGGCGCGAGCAGTACTTC. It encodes CASSPGQGREQYF.

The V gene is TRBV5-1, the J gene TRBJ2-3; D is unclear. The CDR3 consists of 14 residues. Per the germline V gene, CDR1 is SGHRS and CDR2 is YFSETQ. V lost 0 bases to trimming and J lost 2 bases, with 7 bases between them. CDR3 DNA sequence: TGCGCCAGCAGCTTGGGACGGGCCACAGATACGCAGTATTTT. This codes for CASSLGRATDTQYF.

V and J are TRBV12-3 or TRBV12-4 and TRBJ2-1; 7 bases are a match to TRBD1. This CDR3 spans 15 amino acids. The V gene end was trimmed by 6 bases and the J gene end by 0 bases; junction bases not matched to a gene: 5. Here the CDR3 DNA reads TGTGCCAGCAGCTTAACAGGGGACTCCTACAATGAGCAGTTCTTC. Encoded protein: CASSLTGDSYNEQFF.

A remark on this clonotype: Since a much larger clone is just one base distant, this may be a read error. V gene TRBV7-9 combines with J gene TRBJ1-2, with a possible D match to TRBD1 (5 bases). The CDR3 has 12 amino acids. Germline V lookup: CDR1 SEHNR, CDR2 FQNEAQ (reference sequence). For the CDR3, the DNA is TGTGCCGGCAGCTCGGGGGGCTATGGCTACACCTTC. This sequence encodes CAGSSGGYGYTF. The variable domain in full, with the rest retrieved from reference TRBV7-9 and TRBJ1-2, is DTGVSQNPRHKITKRGQNVTFRCDPISEHNRLYWYRQTLGQGPEFLTYFQNEAQLEKSRLLSDRFSAERPKGSFSTLEIQRTEQGDSAMYLCAGSSGGYGYTFGSGTRLTVV.

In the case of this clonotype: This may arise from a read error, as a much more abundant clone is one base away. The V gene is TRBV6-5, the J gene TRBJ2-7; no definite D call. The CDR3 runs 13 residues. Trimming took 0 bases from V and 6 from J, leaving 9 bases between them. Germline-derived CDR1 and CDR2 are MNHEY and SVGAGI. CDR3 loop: CASSYSECFEQYF. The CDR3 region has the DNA TGTGCCAGCAGTTACTCTGAGTGTTTCGAGCAGTACTTC.

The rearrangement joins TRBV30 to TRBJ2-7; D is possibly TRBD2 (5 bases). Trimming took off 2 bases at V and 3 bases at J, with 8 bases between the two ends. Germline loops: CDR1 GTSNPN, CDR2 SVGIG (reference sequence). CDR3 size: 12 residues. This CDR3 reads CAWSTGCYEQYF. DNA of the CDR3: TGTGCCTGGAGTACGGGGTGCTACGAGCAGTACTTC.

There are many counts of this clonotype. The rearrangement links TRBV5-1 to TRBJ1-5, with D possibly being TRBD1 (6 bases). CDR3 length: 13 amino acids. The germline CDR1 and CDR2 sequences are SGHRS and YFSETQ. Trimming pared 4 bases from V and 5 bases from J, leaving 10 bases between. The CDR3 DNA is TGCGCCAGCAGCCCGGAGGGGGATCAGCCCCAGCATTTT. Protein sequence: CASSPEGDQPQHF.

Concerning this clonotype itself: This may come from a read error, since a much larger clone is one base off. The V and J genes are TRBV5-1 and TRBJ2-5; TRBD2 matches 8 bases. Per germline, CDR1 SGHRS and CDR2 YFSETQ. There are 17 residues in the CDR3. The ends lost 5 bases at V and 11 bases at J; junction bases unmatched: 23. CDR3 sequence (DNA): TGCGCCAGCAGAATAGACGGGAGGGGAGTAAGCTTCTACGGGCAGTACTTC. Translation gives CASRIDGRGVSFYGQYF. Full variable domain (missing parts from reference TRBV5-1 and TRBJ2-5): KAGVTQTPRYLIKTRGQQVTLSCSPISGHRSVSWYQQTPGQGLQFLFEYFSETQRNKGNFPGRFSGRQFSNSRSEMNVSTLELGDSALYLCASRIDGRGVSFYGQYFGPGTRLLVL.

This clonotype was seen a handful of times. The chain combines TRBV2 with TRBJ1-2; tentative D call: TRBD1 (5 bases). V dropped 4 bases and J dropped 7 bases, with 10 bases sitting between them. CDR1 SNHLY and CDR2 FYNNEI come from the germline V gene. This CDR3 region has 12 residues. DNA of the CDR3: TGTGCCAGCAGTGCGGGGGAAGTTGGCTACACCTTC. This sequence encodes CASSAGEVGYTF.

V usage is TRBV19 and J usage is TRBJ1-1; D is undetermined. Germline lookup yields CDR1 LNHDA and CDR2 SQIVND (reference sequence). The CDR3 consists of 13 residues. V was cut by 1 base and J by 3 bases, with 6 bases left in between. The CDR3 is CASSIGTYTEAFF. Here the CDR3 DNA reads TGTGCCAGTAGTATAGGGACTTACACTGAAGCTTTCTTT.

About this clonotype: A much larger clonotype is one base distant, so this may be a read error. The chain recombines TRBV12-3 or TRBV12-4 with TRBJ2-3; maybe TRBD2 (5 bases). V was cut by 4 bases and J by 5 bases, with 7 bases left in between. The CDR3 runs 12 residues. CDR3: CASSSRVDTQYF. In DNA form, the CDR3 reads TGTGCCAGCAGTTCGAGGGTAGATACGCAGTATTTT.

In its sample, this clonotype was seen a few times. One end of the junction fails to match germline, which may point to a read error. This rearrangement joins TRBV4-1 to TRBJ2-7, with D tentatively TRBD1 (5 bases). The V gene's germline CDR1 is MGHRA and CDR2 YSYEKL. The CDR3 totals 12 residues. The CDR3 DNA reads TGCGCCAACAGCCAGGGCTCCTACGAGCAGTACTTC. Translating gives CANSQGSYEQYF.

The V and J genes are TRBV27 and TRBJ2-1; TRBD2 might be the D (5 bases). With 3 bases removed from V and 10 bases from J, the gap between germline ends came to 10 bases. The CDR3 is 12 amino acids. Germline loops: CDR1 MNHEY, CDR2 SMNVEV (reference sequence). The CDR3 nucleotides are TGTGCCAGCAGTTTCCCTGCGGGCGAGCAGTTCTTC. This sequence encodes CASSFPAGEQFF.

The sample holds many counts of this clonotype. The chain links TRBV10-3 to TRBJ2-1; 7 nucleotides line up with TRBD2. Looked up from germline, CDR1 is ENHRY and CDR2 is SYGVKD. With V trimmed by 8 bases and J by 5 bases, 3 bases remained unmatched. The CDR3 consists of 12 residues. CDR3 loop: CAIGGGDNEQFF. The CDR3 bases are TGTGCCATCGGTGGGGGGGACAATGAGCAGTTCTTC.

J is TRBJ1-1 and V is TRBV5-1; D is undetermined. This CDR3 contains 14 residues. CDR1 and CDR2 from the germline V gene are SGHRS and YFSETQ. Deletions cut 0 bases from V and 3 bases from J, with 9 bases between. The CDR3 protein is CASSLVSGDTEAFF. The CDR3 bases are TGCGCCAGCAGCTTGGTTTCCGGGGACACTGAAGCTTTCTTT.

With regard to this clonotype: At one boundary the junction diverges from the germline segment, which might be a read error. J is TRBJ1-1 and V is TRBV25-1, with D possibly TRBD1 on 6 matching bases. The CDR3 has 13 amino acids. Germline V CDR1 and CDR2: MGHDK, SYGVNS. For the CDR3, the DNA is TGCGCCAGCAGCCTGGGGGCCCGCGGTGAAGCTTTCTTT. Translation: CASSLGARGEAFF.